This T cell receptor beta chain was sequenced in a study of human T cells and chemical hapten exposure. Study results and limitations: Controls had significantly fewer large CDR3 similarity clusters than were formed by expanded TCRs.

TCRdb ran MiXCR on the RACE reads and lists one entry per CDR3 protein. The table has about 90,000 distinct CDR3 sequences, over 9.5% seen once. V shed 6 bases, J shed 8 bases, and the junction held 8 bases outside the gene matches. Germline lookup yields CDR1 SQVTM and CDR2 ANQGSEA. The CDR3 is 12 amino acids. This clonotype was counted ten times or more. What it binds is not known. The sample's time point: patch test 1, 2 weeks after DPC sensitization. The treatment: therapeutic diphenylcyclopropenone sensitization with weekly scalp DPC. Sequenced here: whole blood, sampled in connection with sensitization to the hapten diphenylcyclopropenone (DPC). The origin of this receptor is a middle-aged man with alopecia areata. Some clones in this sample may be carry-over from other donors' samples. The chain is built from TRBV29-1 and TRBJ1-2; 8 bases align to TRBD1. The CDR3 here is CSVSDRAAGYTF. The DNA for the CDR3 is TGCAGCGTCTCGGACAGGGCGGCCGGCTACACCTTC. Full variable domain (rest looked up from reference TRBV29-1 and TRBJ1-2): SAVISQKPSRDICQRGTSLTIQCQVDSQVTMMFWYRQQPGQSLTLIATANQGSEATYESGFVIDKFPISRPNLTFSTLTVSNMSPEDSSIYLCSVSDRAAGYTFGSGTRLTVV.